This is a list of T cell receptor beta chains from one sample in a study of blood T cell repertoires in COVID-19. TCRdb keeps only in-frame clones here, not all; method: immunoSEQ multiplex PCR. The top ten hold about 4.5% of the sample, which has about 170,000 clones, approximately 92% seen once. Source material: peripheral blood. The receptor source for this set is a woman aged 45-65 years with acute or convalescent COVID-19. Each CDR3 is given with its conserved first and last residue. D genes are given only for firm matches. Clone size, where shown, is once, few, many, or a class for clones that have expanded.

>TRBD2|NA|TRBJ2-1|TRBV28
TGTGCCAGCAAGACTAGCGGGATCCTTTACAATGAGCAGTTCTTC
CASKTSGILYNEQFF
>NA|NA|TRBJ1-3|TRBV3-1/TRBV3-2
TGTGCCAGCAGTCCTCGACAGTCTGGAAACACCATATATTTT
CASSPRQSGNTIYF
>TRBD2|NA|TRBJ2-1|TRBV30
TGTGCCTGGAGTTCCATCCGGACTAGCGGGAGGAGTTACAATGAGCAGTTCTTC
CAWSSIRTSGRSYNEQFF
>TRBD1|NA|TRBJ1-5|TRBV9
TGTGCCAGCAGCGTATCAGGGGGTAGCAATCAGCCCCAGCATTTT
CASSVSGGSNQPQHF
>NA|NA|TRBJ1-4|TRBV2
TGTGCCAGCACCGGAGGACGGTATAATGAAAAACTGTTTTTT
CASTGGRYNEKLFF
>TRBD1|NA|TRBJ2-1|TRBV24-1
TGTGCCACCAGTGACCCAGGACAGGGCCGCTCCTACAATGAGCAGTTCTTC
CATSDPGQGRSYNEQFF
>TRBD2|NA|TRBJ2-5|TRBV5-8
TGTGCCAGCAGCTTGGCTAGCGGGAGCAAAGAGACCCAGTACTTC
CASSLASGSKETQYF
>NA|NA|TRBJ1-1|TRBV29-1
TGCAGCGTTGTCGGACTTGGGAACACTGAAGCTTTCTTT
CSVVGLGNTEAFF
>TRBD2|once|TRBJ2-5|TRBV3-1/TRBV3-2
TGTGCCAGCAGCCCGACTAGCGGGGGCCAAGAGACCCAGTACTTC
CASSPTSGGQETQYF
>TRBD1|NA|TRBJ1-2|TRBV6-5
TGTGCCAGCAGACCCAGACAGGGGAGCTATGGCTACACCTTC
CASRPRQGSYGYTF
>NA|NA|TRBJ1-2|TRBV6-5
TGTGCCAGCAGTCCCCAGGGCCAGGGAACTGGCTACACCTTC
CASSPQGQGTGYTF
>NA|NA|TRBJ2-4|TRBV10-3
TGTGCCATCAGGGAAGGGGGAGCCAAAAACATTCAGTACTTC
CAIREGGAKNIQYF
>NA|NA|TRBJ2-3|TRBV5-1
TGCGCCAGCAGCCGACTAGAAGCAGATACGCAGTATTTT
CASSRLEADTQYF
>NA|NA|TRBJ2-3|TRBV5-6
TGTGCCAGCAGCTACAGGGAAGTGACAGATACGCAGTATTTT
CASSYREVTDTQYF
>NA|NA|TRBJ1-6|TRBV19
TGTGCCAGTAGTATAGGAGGCCGGGACTCCTATAATTCACCCCTCCACTTT
CASSIGGRDSYNSPLHF
>NA|NA|TRBJ2-2|TRBV3-1/TRBV3-2
TGTGCCACCTGCGGGTCGGACGGGACCGGGGAGCTGTTTTTT
CATCGSDGTGELFF
>NA|once|TRBJ2-1|TRBV6-2/TRBV6-3
TGTGCCAGCAGTTACGATTGGGCAAGAAATAATGAGCAGTTCTTC
CASSYDWARNNEQFF
>NA|NA|TRBJ1-3|TRBV30
TGTGCCTGGAGTGTAGGAGGGCTGTCCTCTGGAAACACCATATATTTT
CAWSVGGLSSGNTIYF
>TRBD1|few|TRBJ2-7|TRBV30
TGTGCCTGTTCCGGGACAGGGAGACACGAGCAGTACTTC
CACSGTGRHEQYF
>TRBD1|NA|TRBJ1-2|TRBV2
TGTGCCAACCTGCGGACAGGCTCCTTTGGCTACACCTTC
CANLRTGSFGYTF
>NA|NA|TRBJ1-1|TRBV10-3
TGTGCCACCCAGCACGCGGGGAGGGTGGACACTGAAGCTTTCTTT
CATQHAGRVDTEAFF
>TRBD2|NA|TRBJ2-5|TRBV7-7
TGTGCCAGCAGCTCCACCTCCGGGACTAGCGGGGGCCTCCAAGAGACCCAGTACTTC
CASSSTSGTSGGLQETQYF
>TRBD1|NA|TRBJ2-2|TRBV18
TGTGCCAGCTCACAGGACAGGAGCACCGGGGAGCTGTTTTTT
CASSQDRSTGELFF
>NA|NA|TRBJ1-4|TRBV27
TGTGCCAGCAGTCCGGGAGAAAATGAAAAACTGTTTTTT
CASSPGENEKLFF
>TRBD1|NA|TRBJ2-1|TRBV4-1
TGCGCCAGCAGCCAAGACCCGGGACAGGGCTCCTACAATGAGCAGTTCTTC
CASSQDPGQGSYNEQFF
>TRBD1|once|TRBJ2-1|TRBV19
TGTGCCAGTTGGGACAGGAGCTCCTACAATGAGCAGTTCTTC
CASWDRSSYNEQFF
>NA|NA|TRBJ1-1|TRBV30
TGTGCCTCTAGGACACTTGGAGCTTTCTTT
CASRTLGAFF
>TRBD1|NA|TRBJ2-3|TRBV6-5
TGTGCCAGCAGTTACTCGGGACAGTTCACAGATACGCAGTATTTT
CASSYSGQFTDTQYF
>NA|NA|TRBJ2-1|TRBV6-2/TRBV6-3
TGTGCCAGCAGTTACCGTAGGGGTGAGCAGTTCTTC
CASSYRRGEQFF